The 14 T cell receptor beta chains given below trace back to one sample, sequenced in a study of T cells in Graves' hyperthyroidism and ophthalmopathy. Amplification targeted TCR beta CDR3 regions from RNA transcripts. An initial round of RT-PCR targeting the TCR CDR3 relied on the HTBI primer set. In TCRdb, the multiplex PCR reads were re-called with MiXCR into one record per CDR3 protein. Among 300,000 to 500,000 distinct CDR3 sequences listed, around 15% were seen once. Material: blood. The receptors were sampled from a man between 45 and 60 years old with Graves' ophthalmopathy.

This clonotype has at least ten counts. This sequence joins TRBV10-2 and TRBJ2-5, with a tentative D call TRBD2 (6 bases). V was shortened by 6 bases and J by 8 bases, with 16 bases between the two germline ends. The CDR3 extends over 13 amino acids. Germline CDR1 is WSHSY and CDR2 is SAAADI. The CDR3 DNA reads as TGCGCCAGCAGACGAGCTAGCGAGAGCACCCAGTACTTC. This gives the protein CASRRASESTQYF.

There are many counts of this clonotype. This rearrangement joins TRBV12-3 or TRBV12-4 to TRBJ2-7; D tentatively fits TRBD1 or TRBD2 (6 bases each). The V gene lost 10 bases and the J gene lost 7 bases, with 20 bases spanning the gap. The CDR3 sequence is 13 residues long. CDR3 DNA sequence: TGTGCCATAACCACGCCGGGGGCAGAAGAGCAGTACTTC. Protein product: CAITTPGAEEQYF.

This clonotype was seen many times. The chain employs TRBV7-3 and TRBJ1-6; 7 bases fit TRBD1. The CDR3 length is 15 residues. The germline gives CDR1 SGHTA, CDR2 FQGTGA. The ends lost 6 bases at V and 5 bases at J; junction bases unmatched: 7. CDR3 protein: CASSPTDRDNSPLHF. The CDR3, as DNA: TGTGCCAGCAGTCCGACCGACAGGGATAATTCACCCCTCCACTTT.

This chain joins TRBV5-6 and TRBJ2-1; no definite D call. The V gene's germline CDR1 is SGHDT and CDR2 YYEEEE. The CDR3 covers 15 residues. V dropped 4 bases and J dropped 1 base, with 12 bases sitting between them. The CDR3 region is CASSSRGWSYNEQFF. The CDR3, as DNA: TGTGCCAGCAGCAGCCGCGGCTGGTCCTACAATGAGCAGTTCTTC.

This clonotype has only a few counts. A junction end diverges from the germline sequence, so it may reflect a read error. The V call is TRBV10-3, the J call TRBJ1-3, with no clear D. The CDR3 has 16 residues. Germline CDR1 and CDR2: ENHRY and SYGVKD. The CDR3 sequence is CASSYPEIDSGNTIYF. The CDR3 DNA reads TGTGCCAGCAGTTACCCAGAAATAGACTCTGGAAACACCATATATTTT.

J is TRBJ2-3 and V is TRBV20-1, with D tentatively TRBD1 (6 bases). The CDR3 loop spans 14 amino acids. V was pared by 6 bases and J by 2 bases, with 15 bases between. Germline V lookup: CDR1 DFQATT, CDR2 SNEGSKA (reference sequence). As DNA, the CDR3 is TGCAGTGCAATCAGGGGCCCCCCCACAGATACGCAGTATTTT. This sequence encodes CSAIRGPPTDTQYF.

This clonotype was seen ten or more times. The V and J genes are TRBV7-9 and TRBJ2-7, with 11 nucleotides matching TRBD2. Trimming removed 5 bases from V and 1 base from J; junction bases left unmatched: 7. In germline, CDR1 is SEHNR, CDR2 FQNEAQ (reference sequence). The CDR3 is made up of 16 amino acids. The CDR3 nucleotides read TGTGCCAGCAGCCAGGGACTAGCGGCGGGGTCCTACGAGCAGTACTTC. Translation gives CASSQGLAAGSYEQYF.

This clonotype was seen at least ten times. The CDR3 sequence is CASSIQTGLVTEAFF. The CDR3 DNA reads as TGTGCCAGCAGCATCCAGACAGGGCTCGTCACTGAAGCTTTCTTT. The chain combines TRBV7-9 with TRBJ1-1, with 7 bases that match TRBD1. The CDR3 covers 15 residues. V shed 5 bases, J shed 4 bases, and the junction held 10 bases outside the gene matches. Germline assignment: CDR1 SEHNR and CDR2 FQNEAQ (reference sequence).

The chain uses TRBV20-1 and TRBJ2-3; 7 positions match TRBD2. Trimming cost V 3 bases and J 2 bases; bases outside gene matches: 5. CDR3 size: 14 residues. Germline CDR1 reads DFQATT; CDR2 reads SNEGSKA (reference sequence). Here the CDR3 reads CSASPAGNTDTQYF. CDR3 nucleotides: TGCAGTGCTAGTCCAGCGGGAAACACAGATACGCAGTATTTT.

The table lists this clonotype with a few counts. This chain uses TRBV29-1 with TRBJ2-7; D not resolved. The CDR3 spans 14 residues. V was cut by 4 bases and J by 0 bases, with 13 bases left in between. From germline, CDR1 is SQVTM and CDR2 ANQGSEA. CDR3 sequence: CSVGLAPNSYEQYF. DNA for the CDR3: TGCAGCGTTGGTTTGGCACCTAACTCCTACGAGCAGTACTTC.

This chain connects TRBV29-1 to TRBJ2-2; TRBD1 is a possible D gene (7 bases). The ends were cut back, 5 bases at V and 4 bases at J, with 11 bases in the middle. This CDR3 has 13 amino acids. CDR1 and CDR2 from the germline V gene are SQVTM and ANQGSEA. CDR3 bases: TGCAGCGTTCAGGGGGGTCGCACCGGGGAGCTGTTTTTT. It yields the protein CSVQGGRTGELFF.

Here the CDR3 reads CASSQSAGAGNTIYF. CDR3 coding DNA: TGTGCCAGCAGCCAATCGGCGGGGGCTGGAAACACCATATATTTT. The chain uses TRBV16 and TRBJ1-3, with D perhaps TRBD1 (5 bases). The CDR3 totals 15 residues. Trimming took 0 bases from V and 2 from J, leaving 8 bases between them. Germline CDR1 reads KGHSY; CDR2 reads FQNENV.

This clonotype was recorded many times. The chain is built from TRBV29-1 and TRBJ2-1; unclear D gene. CDR1 is SQVTM, CDR2 ANQGSEA, per germline. V was pared by 4 bases and J by 0 bases, with 19 bases between. The CDR3 sequence is 17 residues long. CDR3 nucleotide sequence: TGCAGCGTTGTTCTATTTTCGGGCGGAACCTCCTACAATGAGCAGTTCTTC. This translates into CSVVLFSGGTSYNEQFF.

This clonotype was seen ten or more times. This chain joins TRBV11-2 and TRBJ2-3, with a possible D match to TRBD2 (5 bases). V lost 0 bases to trimming and J lost 2 bases, with 9 bases between them. Germline loops: CDR1 SGHAT, CDR2 FQNNGV. CDR3 length: 15 amino acids. CDR3 DNA: TGTGCCAGCAGCTTAGACGGAGGAACCACAGATACGCAGTATTTT. Translation gives CASSLDGGTTDTQYF.